Below are 2 T cell receptor beta chains sequenced from a single sample in a study of blood T cell repertoires in COVID-19. Data came from immunoSEQ multiplex PCR; TCRdb stores just in-frame clones and leaves some out. The repertoire includes approximately 80,000 clones, 65% to 85% of them detected once, and roughly 15% sits in the top ten. The material sequenced was peripheral blood. The receptors originated from a man in his sixties or seventies with active or convalescent COVID-19.

The chain employs TRBV3-1 (or the pseudogene TRBV3-2) and TRBJ2-3; maybe TRBD2 (6 bases). Germline CDR1 is LGHDT and CDR2 is YNNKEL (reference sequence). The CDR3 has 13 amino acids. V shed 7 bases and J shed 4 bases, with 12 bases lying between them. CDR3 nucleotide sequence: TGTGCCAGCACTCCCGCGGGGTCAGATACGCAGTATTTT. Translation gives CASTPAGSDTQYF.

The V call is TRBV4-1, the J call TRBJ2-7; D is possibly TRBD2 (6 bases). V was clipped by 3 bases and J by 2 bases, with 11 bases between them. Germline CDR1 is MGHRA and CDR2 is YSYEKL. CDR3 length equals 14 residues. The CDR3 spells CASSQGTHAYEQYF. The CDR3 nucleotides read TGCGCCAGCAGCCAGGGGACTCACGCCTACGAGCAGTACTTC.